A single sample gave rise to the 23 T cell receptor beta chains below, sequenced in a study of T cell responses to AZD1222 COVID-19 vaccine. Data came from immunoSEQ multiplex PCR; TCRdb stores just in-frame clones and leaves some out. The sample comprises about 45,000 clones, about 90% of which are singletons, and 0.95% to 1.3% rests with the top ten. The specimen comprised peripheral blood, sampled 28 days after the second AZD1222 dose. These receptors originate from an adult who received the AZD1222 COVID-19 vaccine.

The J gene is TRBJ2-7, the V gene TRBV11-2, with 10 bases lining up with TRBD2. CDR1 is SGHAT, CDR2 FQNNGV, per germline. The CDR3 runs to 15 residues. After removal of 5 bases from V and 0 bases from J, the junction contained 4 bases not matched to a gene. CDR3 nucleotide sequence: TGTGCCAGCAGCGTGACTAGCGGGTACTCCTACGAGCAGTACTTC. Translating it yields CASSVTSGYSYEQYF.

This clone was found once. The chain combines TRBV28 with TRBJ1-1; tentative D call: TRBD1 (5 bases). The CDR3 contains 16 residues. The V gene's germline CDR1 is MDHEN and CDR2 SYDVKM. The V gene lost 7 bases and the J gene lost 1 base, with 19 bases spanning the gap. Written as DNA, the CDR3 is TGTGCCAGCACCTCCCCCTTGGGACGGAAGAACACTGAAGCTTTCTTT. This codes for CASTSPLGRKNTEAFF.

This chain links TRBV18 with TRBJ2-6; no reliable D call. Germline-derived CDR1 and CDR2 are KGHSH and LQKENI. The ends were cut back, 3 bases at V and 4 bases at J, with 4 bases in the middle. This CDR3 contains 13 residues. The CDR3 loop is CASSPYGANVLTF. CDR3 nucleotide sequence: TGTGCCAGCTCACCTTACGGGGCCAACGTCCTGACTTTC. Filled out from reference TRBV18 and TRBJ2-6, the complete variable domain reads NAGVMQNPRHLVRRRGQEARLRCSPMKGHSHVYWYRQLPEEGLKFMVYLQKENIIDESGMPKERFSAEFPKEGPSILRIQQVVRGDSAAYFCASSPYGANVLTFGAGSRLTVL.

CDR3 DNA sequence: TGTGCCTGGAGTTGGCCTGAACCTTCCAATGAGCAGTTCTTC. Encoded protein: CAWSWPEPSNEQFF. The chain recombines TRBV30 with TRBJ2-1; D is ambiguous. This CDR3 is 14 amino acids long. The germline V and J ends were trimmed by 2 bases and 6 bases, with 14 bases remaining between them. Germline V gene data show CDR1 as GTSNPN and CDR2 as SVGIG (reference sequence). Supplemented by reference TRBV30 and TRBJ2-1, the full variable domain reads SQTIHQWPATLVQPVGSPLSLECTVEGTSNPNLYWYRQAAGRGLQLLFYSVGIGQISSEVPQNLSASRPQDRQFILSSKKLLLSDSGFYLCAWSWPEPSNEQFFGPGTRLTVL.

The chain employs TRBV5-1 and TRBJ2-7; D is unresolved. Germline V gene lookup returns CDR1 SGHRS and CDR2 YFSETQ. This CDR3 is 14 amino acids long. Trimming cost V 0 bases and J 6 bases, with 13 bases left between them. This CDR3 is CASSLGGFVPEQYF. CDR3 DNA: TGCGCCAGCAGCTTGGGGGGATTTGTTCCCGAGCAGTACTTC.

The rearrangement uses TRBV15 and TRBJ2-7, with 7 bases lining up with TRBD2. Trimming cost V 0 bases and J 3 bases; bases outside gene matches: 5. This CDR3 has 15 residues. Looked up from germline, CDR1 is LNHNV and CDR2 is YYDKDF (reference sequence). The DNA for the CDR3 is TGTGCCACCAGCAGAGAAACGGGAGGCCTCTACGAGCAGTACTTC. Translated, it gives CATSRETGGLYEQYF.

The rearrangement uses TRBV5-1 and TRBJ2-7; 9 positions match TRBD2. The CDR3 spans 15 residues. The V gene's germline CDR1 is SGHRS and CDR2 YFSETQ. With V trimmed by 0 bases and J by 2 bases, 3 bases remained unmatched. Here the CDR3 reads CASSLGASGAYEQYF. The CDR3 bases are TGCGCCAGCAGCTTGGGGGCTAGCGGGGCCTACGAGCAGTACTTC.

This rearrangement joins TRBV19 to TRBJ1-2, with D tentatively TRBD1 (6 bases). V lost 6 bases, J lost 0 bases, and 14 bases lay in between. The CDR3 consists of 15 residues. CDR1 is LNHDA and CDR2 is SQIVND in the germline V gene (reference sequence). The CDR3 here is CASRWGHSSNYGYTF. In nucleotides, the CDR3 is TGTGCCAGTAGGTGGGGGCATTCCTCTAACTATGGCTACACCTTC.

The chain couples TRBV9 to TRBJ2-1; D may be TRBD1 (6 bases). This CDR3 has 15 amino acids. Germline V gene sequence: CDR1 SGDLS, CDR2 YYNGEE. V was trimmed by 6 bases and J by 5 bases, leaving 18 bases between them. For the CDR3, the DNA is TGTGCCAGCACCCTGACCGGGACACAAAACAATGAGCAGTTCTTC. This codes for CASTLTGTQNNEQFF. The entire variable domain, with the rest obtained from reference TRBV9 and TRBJ2-1, is as follows: DSGVTQTPKHLITATGQRVTLRCSPRSGDLSVYWYQQSLDQGLQFLIQYYNGEERAKGNILERFSAQQFPDLHSELNLSSLELGDSALYFCASTLTGTQNNEQFFGPGTRLTVL.

V is TRBV7-3 and J is TRBJ2-7, with 7 bases matching TRBD2. With 4 bases clipped from V and 6 bases from J, the junction kept 6 bases outside the gene matches. The germline V gene has CDR1 SGHTA and CDR2 FQGTGA. CDR3 length equals 13 residues. CDR3: CASSYLVAGEQYF. CDR3 in DNA: TGTGCCAGCAGCTACCTAGTAGCGGGCGAGCAGTACTTC.

In its sample, this clone was seen once. The chain couples TRBV7-2 to TRBJ2-7; either TRBD1 or TRBD2 may supply D (6 bases each). The CDR3 runs 16 residues. CDR1 and CDR2 from the germline V gene are SGHTA and FQGNSA. Trimming left V 5 bases short and J 3 bases short, with 20 bases between. The CDR3 loop is CASSLLGGGNRYEQYF. CDR3 nucleotides: TGTGCCAGCAGCCTATTAGGGGGAGGCAATCGCTACGAGCAGTACTTC.

J is TRBJ2-5 and V is TRBV7-8; D is tentatively TRBD1 or TRBD2 (5 bases each). The germline CDR1 and CDR2 sequences are SGHVS and FQNEAQ. V lost 5 bases, J lost 5 bases, and 24 bases lay in between. The CDR3 spans 17 residues. CDR3 protein: CASSPRRVHRGRETQYF. The CDR3 DNA follows: TGTGCCAGCAGCCCACGACGGGTGCATAGGGGACGGGAGACCCAGTACTTC.

The chain is built from TRBV2 and TRBJ1-6; D is uncertain. In germline, CDR1 is SNHLY, CDR2 FYNNEI. V lost 3 bases and J lost 0, with 9 bases in between. This CDR3 is 16 amino acids long. The CDR3 loop is CASSDGSNSYNSPLHF. CDR3 bases: TGTGCCAGCAGTGATGGAAGTAACTCCTATAATTCACCCCTCCACTTT.

The chain carries TRBV28 and TRBJ2-7, with D possibly TRBD2 on 7 matching bases. Between the trimmed V and J ends, which lost 3 bases and 5 bases, there was a span of 14 bases. Germline V CDR1 and CDR2: MDHEN, SYDVKM. CDR3 length equals 14 residues. This chain's CDR3 is CASSFSRGAHEQYF. The CDR3 DNA follows: TGTGCCAGCAGTTTCTCACGGGGGGCGCACGAGCAGTACTTC.

This chain uses TRBV18 with TRBJ2-7; TRBD1 aligns across 8 bases. The CDR3 loop spans 14 amino acids. Germline CDR1 KGHSH, CDR2 LQKENI. Trimming cost V 3 bases and J 2 bases; bases outside gene matches: 3. The CDR3 coding sequence is TGTGCCAGCTCACCGGCGACAGGGGCCTACGAGCAGTACTTC. Its protein is CASSPATGAYEQYF.

This chain connects TRBV5-1 to TRBJ1-1; TRBD1 agrees at 11 bases. Germline V lookup: CDR1 SGHRS, CDR2 YFSETQ. Unmatched junction bases numbered 6, after V lost 4 bases and J lost 4 bases. The CDR3 runs 15 residues. The CDR3 sequence is CASSLGTGGTTEAFF. In nucleotides, the CDR3 is TGCGCCAGCAGCCTAGGGACAGGGGGAACCACTGAAGCTTTCTTT.

The chain's CDR3 is CASSFRGIYNEQFF. The CDR3 nucleotides are TGTGCCAGCAGCTTCAGGGGGATCTACAATGAGCAGTTCTTC. The genes are TRBV5-5 and TRBJ2-1, with 7 bases matching TRBD1. The length of the CDR3 is 14 residues. The ends lost 2 bases at V and 3 bases at J; junction bases unmatched: 2. Looked up from germline, CDR1 is SGHKS and CDR2 is YYEKEE (reference sequence). Together with reference TRBV5-5 and TRBJ2-1, the CDR3 gives the full variable domain: DAGVTQSPTHLIKTRGQQVTLRCSPISGHKSVSWYQQVLGQGPQFIFQYYEKEERGRGNFPDRFSARQFPNYSSELNVNALLLGDSALYLCASSFRGIYNEQFFGPGTRLTVL.

The CDR3 is CASRRDSPGTQYF. The CDR3 DNA sequence: TGTGCCAGCAGGAGGGACTCGCCGGGGACGCAGTATTTT. J is TRBJ2-3 and V is TRBV2; a weak D match, TRBD2 (6 bases). V lost 6 bases and J lost 9, with 16 bases in between. The germline V gene has CDR1 SNHLY and CDR2 FYNNEI. This CDR3 has 13 amino acids.

The rearrangement uses TRBV7-2 and TRBJ2-7; 12 bases match TRBD1. Germline V gene data show CDR1 as SGHTA and CDR2 as FQGNSA. V lost 2 bases to trimming and J lost 4 bases; unmatched junction nucleotides: 3. The CDR3 contains 15 residues. CDR3 nucleotide sequence: TGTGCCAGCAGCTTATCGGGACAGGGGGCTTACGAGCAGTACTTC. Translating it yields CASSLSGQGAYEQYF.

The chain carries TRBV13 and TRBJ1-2, with 7 bases identical to TRBD1. The V gene's germline CDR1 is PRHDT and CDR2 FYEKMQ (reference sequence). Unmatched junction bases numbered 3, after V lost 5 bases and J lost 0 bases. The length of the CDR3 is 14 residues. CDR3 bases: TGTGCCAGCAGCGAGACAGGGACTAACTATGGCTACACCTTC. It specifies CASSETGTNYGYTF.

The rearrangement links TRBV25-1 to TRBJ2-2; no definite D call. V lost 6 bases to trimming and J lost 4 bases, with 15 bases between them. The germline gives CDR1 MGHDK, CDR2 SYGVNS. The CDR3 extends over 15 amino acids. CDR3 loop: CASRRGNDVTGELFF. CDR3 in DNA: TGTGCCAGCAGACGTGGGAACGATGTCACCGGGGAGCTGTTTTTT.

This clone has only a few counts. The chain combines TRBV5-1 with TRBJ2-3; D perhaps matches TRBD1 (5 bases). The germline CDR1 and CDR2 sequences are SGHRS and YFSETQ. Trimming left V 1 base short and J 0 bases short, with 6 bases between. This CDR3 region has 14 residues. The CDR3 region is CASSLSGSTDTQYF. DNA of the CDR3: TGCGCCAGCAGCTTGTCAGGGAGCACAGATACGCAGTATTTT.

This chain joins TRBV18 and TRBJ2-5; D is undetermined. Per germline, CDR1 KGHSH and CDR2 LQKENI. This CDR3 has 14 residues. V was shortened by 2 bases and J by 5 bases, with 12 bases between the two germline ends. CDR3 sequence (DNA): TGTGCCAGCTCACCAGTTACCCGGTGGGAGACCCAGTACTTC. Translation: CASSPVTRWETQYF. Together with reference TRBV18 and TRBJ2-5, the CDR3 gives the full variable domain: NAGVMQNPRHLVRRRGQEARLRCSPMKGHSHVYWYRQLPEEGLKFMVYLQKENIIDESGMPKERFSAEFPKEGPSILRIQQVVRGDSAAYFCASSPVTRWETQYFGPGTRLLVL.